A single sample is the source of the 28 T cell receptor beta chains below, sequenced in a study of tumor and adjacent non-tumor tissue in lung cancer (dated by TCRdb to 2016 to 2018). The library was prepared using multiplex PCR. TCRdb lists the instrument as Illumina HiSeq 2500. TCRbeta libraries were constructed through three rounds of nested PCR with primers (Table S4) according to protocols modified from ARM-PCR. TCRdb passed the public sequencing reads through fastp at Q25 and MiXCR, retaining productive beta sequences. CDR3 protein sequences are deduplicated, and each keeps its most common genes and DNA. In this sample the table shows over 80,000 distinct CDR3 sequences, 75% to 85% of which occur a single time. The top ten hold approximately 28% of the sample. RNA was isolated from bulk, unsorted tissue, and RNA quality was assessed with a NanoDrop ND-1000 and an Agilent 2100. Distant non-tumor tissue taken more than 3 cm from the tumor edge was used as the normal lung sample.

The source material was distant non-tumor lung tissue. The receptors shown here come from a man in his 60s with small cell lung cancer.

With regard to this clonotype: Because it lacks the conserved phenylalanine or tryptophan at the end, this CDR3 is likely a read error. The chain has TRBV12-3 or TRBV12-4 and TRBJ2-1, with D hard to call. The CDR3 totals 11 residues. Trimming took off 4 bases at V and 10 bases at J, with 8 bases between the two ends. The CDR3 loop is CASSSTSEQFL. CDR3 DNA sequence: TGTGCCAGCAGTTCAACATCAGAGCAGTTCTTA.

A single count supports this clonotype. The chain combines TRBV29-1 with TRBJ1-1; D ambiguous. Germline V gene lookup returns CDR1 SQVTM and CDR2 ANQGSEA. This CDR3 comprises 10 residues. CDR3 coding DNA: TGCAGTGTTTTGCGAGAGGAAGCTTTCTTT. Encoded protein: CSVLREEAFF.

In the case of this clonotype: An end of the junction differs from the germline gene, which may be a read error. The chain combines TRBV29-1 with TRBJ2-7; 7 bases are shared with TRBD2. The CDR3 extends over 14 amino acids. From germline, CDR1 is SQVTM and CDR2 ANQGSEA. The CDR3 sequence: CSIAGGSAYYEQYF. DNA for the CDR3: TGTAGCATTGCTGGCGGGAGCGCCTACTACGAGCAGTACTTC.

The V and J genes are TRBV2 and TRBJ2-7, with TRBD2 matching 11 bases. The CDR3 runs 15 residues. With 0 bases clipped from V and 2 bases from J, the junction kept 0 bases outside the gene matches. CDR1 and CDR2 from the germline V gene are SNHLY and FYNNEI. CDR3 sequence reads: CASSEAGLAAYEQYF. The CDR3 coding sequence is TGTGCCAGCAGTGAAGCGGGACTAGCGGCCTACGAGCAGTACTTC.

This clonotype was counted a single time. At one end, the junction sequence differs from germline, possibly due to a read error. This chain joins TRBV4-2 and TRBJ2-5; possibly TRBD2 for D (5 bases). The germline V gene encodes CDR1 LGHNA and CDR2 YNFKEQ. CDR3 length: 15 amino acids. The CDR3 reads CASSQGLSGQETQYF. The DNA for the CDR3 is TGTGCCAGCAGCCAAGGACTATCGGGCCAAGAAACCCAGTACTTC.

J is TRBJ2-1 and V is TRBV12-3 or TRBV12-4, with a possible D match to TRBD2 (5 bases). This CDR3 is 15 amino acids long. V lost 6 bases to trimming and J lost 5 bases, with 17 bases between them. The DNA for the CDR3 is TGTGCCAGCAGCCGCATTAGTGGGAGTCACAATGAGCAGTTCTTC. It yields the protein CASSRISGSHNEQFF.

The CDR3 region has the DNA TGTGCCAGTAGCCTGGACAGCCTGAACGTTGAAGCTTTCTTT. Its translation: CASSLDSLNVEAFF. V is TRBV11-1 and J is TRBJ1-1; D might be TRBD1 (6 bases). V lost 9 bases and J lost 7, with 21 bases in between. Per the germline V gene, CDR1 is SGHAT and CDR2 is FQDESV (reference sequence). CDR3 length: 14 amino acids.

The chain recombines TRBV24-1 with TRBJ2-2, with 8 bases identical to TRBD2. The CDR3 spans 16 residues. Trimming cost V 4 bases and J 4 bases; bases outside gene matches: 7. CDR1 and CDR2 from the germline V gene are KGHDR and SFDVKD. The CDR3 here is CATSDPSGLSTGELFF. CDR3 bases: TGTGCCACCAGTGACCCTAGCGGGCTGAGCACCGGGGAGCTGTTTTTT.

This rearrangement joins TRBV6-6 to TRBJ2-7; perhaps TRBD1 as D (6 bases). The germline V gene has CDR1 MNHNY and CDR2 SVGAGI (reference sequence). The CDR3 has 13 residues. CDR3 bases: TGTGCCAGCACCCACGCACAGGGTCGCGAGCATTACGTC. Translated: CASTHAQGREHYV.

This clonotype showed up just a few times. At one boundary the junction diverges from the germline segment, which might be a read error. This chain connects TRBV7-3 to TRBJ2-3; the match to TRBD2 covers 13 bases. Per germline, CDR1 SGHTA and CDR2 FQGTGA. CDR3 length equals 17 residues. The CDR3 loop reads CACSLIGLAGVTDTQYF. CDR3 sequence (DNA): TGTGCCTGCAGCTTAATAGGACTAGCGGGAGTCACAGATACGCAGTATTTT.

Concerning this clonotype: A read error may account for a junction end that differs from germline. The rearrangement uses TRBV5-1 and TRBJ2-1, with unresolved D. Germline loops: CDR1 SGHRS, CDR2 YFSETQ. The CDR3 has 15 residues. The CDR3 bases are TGTGCCAGCAGCTTGGAGTGCCTACTGGACAATGAGCAGTTCTTC. Its translation: CASSLECLLDNEQFF.

For this clonotype: One end of the junction does not line up with germline, which may come from a read error. The gene calls are TRBV4-1 and TRBJ2-7; tentatively, D is TRBD1 (5 bases). The germline V gene encodes CDR1 MGHRA and CDR2 YSYEKL. The CDR3 spans 13 residues. The CDR3 DNA follows: TGTGCCAGCAGTATCGACAGACTCTACAAGCAGTACTTC. It specifies CASSIDRLYKQYF.

The rearrangement links TRBV5-6 to TRBJ1-1, with TRBD1 identical over 7 bases. Per the germline V gene, CDR1 is SGHDT and CDR2 is YYEEEE. The CDR3 sequence is 14 residues long. The DNA for the CDR3 is TGTGCTAACAGCTTGGGACAGCTTAACACTGAAGCTTTCTTT. This encodes CANSLGQLNTEAFF.

The chain joins TRBV29-1 to TRBJ2-3, with D possibly TRBD2 on 5 matching bases. This CDR3 region has 14 residues. The germline CDR1 and CDR2 sequences are SQVTM and ANQGSEA. Trimming took off 4 bases at V and 5 bases at J, with 16 bases between the two ends. DNA for the CDR3: TGCAGCGTTGCCCAAACTAGTCACATAGATACGCAGTATTTT. Its translation is CSVAQTSHIDTQYF.

For this clonotype: One junction end disagrees with the germline gene, perhaps due to a read error. The chain recombines TRBV20-1 with TRBJ2-3; no definite D call. CDR1 DFQATT and CDR2 SNEGSKA come from the germline V gene (reference sequence). There are 15 residues in the CDR3. The CDR3 DNA is TGCAATGCTACGTGGAAGAGTCTTAGCACAAATACGCAGTATTTT. As protein: CNATWKSLSTNTQYF.

This clonotype showed up many times. The chain combines TRBV29-1 with TRBJ1-2, with 7 bases aligning to TRBD1. Trimming cost V 7 bases and J 6 bases; bases outside gene matches: 8. There are 12 residues in the CDR3. Germline V CDR1 and CDR2: SQVTM, ANQGSEA. CDR3 in amino acids: CSGAYGQDGYTF. As DNA, the CDR3 is TGCAGCGGGGCGTACGGACAGGATGGCTACACCTTC. Using reference TRBV29-1 and TRBJ1-2 for the parts outside the CDR3, the full variable domain is SAVISQKPSRDICQRGTSLTIQCQVDSQVTMMFWYRQQPGQSLTLIATANQGSEATYESGFVIDKFPISRPNLTFSTLTVSNMSPEDSSIYLCSGAYGQDGYTFGSGTRLTVV.

This clonotype was found many times. A much larger clone is a single base away; this may be a read error. The chain couples TRBV12-3 or TRBV12-4 to TRBJ1-5, with D perhaps matching TRBD1 (6 bases). The CDR3 has 18 amino acids. With 3 bases removed from V and 0 bases from J, the gap between germline ends came to 18 bases. CDR3 in amino acids: CASSFSDRGRYSNQPQHF. The CDR3 coding sequence is TGTGCCAGCAGTTTCTCGGACAGAGGCCGGTATAGCAATCAGCCCCAGCATTTT.

This chain links TRBV11-1 with TRBJ2-1, with D possibly being TRBD2 (6 bases). Per germline, CDR1 SGHAT and CDR2 FQDESV (reference sequence). The CDR3 extends over 16 amino acids. V was pared by 8 bases and J by 3 bases, with 20 bases between. As DNA, the CDR3 is TGTGCCAGCCGTCGTTCCGGCGGGACGAGCTACAATGAGCAGTTCTTC. Translating gives CASRRSGGTSYNEQFF.

This clonotype appeared many times. The chain carries TRBV6-2 or TRBV6-3 and TRBJ2-7; perhaps TRBD2 as D (7 bases). Trimming took off 7 bases at V and 0 bases at J, with 13 bases between the two ends. CDR3 size: 14 residues. Germline V CDR1 and CDR2: MNHEY, SVGEGT. For the CDR3, the DNA is TGTGCCAGCATCCGAGGGGGGGGCTCCTACGAGCAGTACTTC. Protein sequence: CASIRGGGSYEQYF.

With respect to this clonotype: A much larger clone is a single base away; this may be a read error. The chain recombines TRBV7-8 with TRBJ2-2; 7 bases are a match to TRBD2. There are 16 residues in the CDR3. CDR1 and CDR2 from the germline V gene are SGHVS and FQNEAQ. This CDR3 reads CVSSLDPGGNTGELFF. The CDR3 bases are TGTGTCAGCAGCTTAGACCCGGGAGGGAACACCGGGGAGCTGTTTTTT.

Concerning this clonotype itself: An end of the junction does not agree with germline; a read error may underlie this. This chain links TRBV20-1 with TRBJ2-5, with D uncertain. Germline loops: CDR1 DFQATT, CDR2 SNEGSKA (reference sequence). This CDR3 spans 16 amino acids. The CDR3: CSASSMTGTLEETQCF. In DNA form, the CDR3 reads TGCAGTGCTAGCAGCATGACCGGCACTTTGGAAGAGACCCAGTGCTTC.

The rearrangement links TRBV6-1 to TRBJ1-2; no definite D call. Deletions cut 4 bases from V and 5 bases from J, with 20 bases between. This CDR3 comprises 16 residues. Per germline, CDR1 MNHNS and CDR2 SASEGT. The CDR3 loop reads CASSAQCADGLYGYTF. In DNA form, the CDR3 reads TGTGCCAGCAGTGCACAGTGTGCTGATGGTTTGTATGGCTACACCTTC.

For this clonotype: A clone one base away is much larger, so this may be a read error. The chain employs TRBV10-3 and TRBJ2-7; 9 bases match TRBD1. In germline, CDR1 is ENHRY, CDR2 SYGVKD. The CDR3 covers 17 residues. The CDR3 DNA reads TGTACCATCAGTGACTCCATGGACAGGGGCTACTCCTACGAGCAGTACGTC. This encodes CTISDSMDRGYSYEQYV.

A note on this clonotype: Being one base from a much bigger clone, this may be a read error. The chain employs TRBV20-1 and TRBJ2-7, with D perhaps matching TRBD1 or TRBD2 (6 bases each). Germline CDR1 DFQATT, CDR2 SNEGSKA (reference sequence). V was pared by 5 bases and J by 4 bases, with 12 bases between. The CDR3 runs 12 residues. CDR3 amino acids: CSARGPEYEQYF. In DNA, the CDR3 is TGCAGTGCTCGGGGGCCTGAATACGAGCAGTACTTC.

Details on this clonotype: At one boundary the junction diverges from the germline segment, which might be a read error. The chain combines TRBV11-1 with TRBJ2-1; D gene ambiguous. Germline V lookup: CDR1 SGHAT, CDR2 FQDESV (reference sequence). The length of the CDR3 is 18 residues. The CDR3 region is CTSNSESRISRSGNEQFF. CDR3 DNA: TGTACCAGCAACTCAGAATCGAGGATTAGCCGGAGTGGTAATGAGCAGTTCTTC.

Only one count was recorded for this clonotype. The conserved final phenylalanine or tryptophan is absent from the CDR3, which likely points to a read error. The chain carries TRBV6-2 or TRBV6-3 and TRBJ1-5; D unclear. Germline-derived CDR1 and CDR2 are MNHEY and SVGEGT. The CDR3 is made up of 14 amino acids. The V gene lost 10 bases and the J gene lost 4 bases, with 17 bases spanning the gap. CDR3 coding DNA: TGTGCCACTGCCGCGGGAGAGGGTAATCAGCCCCAGCATATT. Translating it yields CATAAGEGNQPQHI.

On this clonotype: This could be a read error, since a much larger clone is one nucleotide away. J is TRBJ2-1 and V is TRBV20-1, with 9 bases matching TRBD2. The CDR3 totals 16 residues. Germline CDR1 and CDR2: DFQATT and SNEGSKA (reference sequence). Germline trimming cut 3 bases from V and 7 bases from J; bases unmatched to any gene: 13. DNA of the CDR3: TGCAGTGCTAGTAGTAGCGGGAGTGAGTTTGGGAATGAGCAGTTCTTC. It translates to CSASSSGSEFGNEQFF.

Worth noting for this clonotype: Because the CDR3 is missing its conserved closing phenylalanine or tryptophan, this is likely a read error. The chain has TRBV4-1 and TRBJ2-7, with a possible D match to TRBD1 (5 bases). CDR3 size: 13 residues. CDR1 MGHRA and CDR2 YSYEKL come from the germline V gene. The CDR3 DNA is TGTGCCAGCAGTTTCGACAGACTTTACGAGCAGTACTCC. Translating it yields CASSFDRLYEQYS.